The clone carrying this TCR beta chain was detected many times. The data belong to a study of T cells in Graves' hyperthyroidism and ophthalmopathy. Germline assignment: CDR1 ENHRY and CDR2 SYGVKD. V trimming: 8 bases; J trimming: 0 bases; junction bases outside the gene matches: 3. The CDR3 is made up of 16 amino acids. TCR beta CDR3 regions were amplified from RNA. HTBI primers drove first-round RT-PCR of the TCR CDR3. TCRdb used MiXCR to reprocess the multiplex PCR reads, holding one entry per CDR3 protein. The sample lists hundreds of thousands of distinct CDR3 sequences, about 15% occurring once. The sequence came from a woman in her 40s with Graves' ophthalmopathy. The sample consisted of blood. The V call is TRBV10-3, the J call TRBJ2-2; the match to TRBD2 covers 13 bases. The CDR3 DNA reads as TGTGCCATCGGTGGACTAGCGGGGGCGAACACCGGGGAGCTGTTTTTT. It specifies CAIGGLAGANTGELFF.